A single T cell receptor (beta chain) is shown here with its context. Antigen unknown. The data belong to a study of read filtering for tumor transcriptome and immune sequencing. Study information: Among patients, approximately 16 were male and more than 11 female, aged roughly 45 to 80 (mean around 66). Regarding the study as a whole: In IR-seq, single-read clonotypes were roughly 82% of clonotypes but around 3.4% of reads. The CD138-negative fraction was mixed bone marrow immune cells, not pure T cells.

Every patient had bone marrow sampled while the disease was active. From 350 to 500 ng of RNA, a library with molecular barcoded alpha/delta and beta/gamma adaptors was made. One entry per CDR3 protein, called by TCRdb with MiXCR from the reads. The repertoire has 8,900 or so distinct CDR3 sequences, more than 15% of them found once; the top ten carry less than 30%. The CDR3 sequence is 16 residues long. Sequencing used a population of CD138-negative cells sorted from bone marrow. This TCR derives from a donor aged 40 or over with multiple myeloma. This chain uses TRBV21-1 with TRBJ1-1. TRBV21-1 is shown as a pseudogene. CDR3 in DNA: TGTGCCAGCAGCAAAGAGGACGCTGAGGATGGCACTGAAGCTTTCTTT. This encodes CASSKEDAEDGTEAFF.